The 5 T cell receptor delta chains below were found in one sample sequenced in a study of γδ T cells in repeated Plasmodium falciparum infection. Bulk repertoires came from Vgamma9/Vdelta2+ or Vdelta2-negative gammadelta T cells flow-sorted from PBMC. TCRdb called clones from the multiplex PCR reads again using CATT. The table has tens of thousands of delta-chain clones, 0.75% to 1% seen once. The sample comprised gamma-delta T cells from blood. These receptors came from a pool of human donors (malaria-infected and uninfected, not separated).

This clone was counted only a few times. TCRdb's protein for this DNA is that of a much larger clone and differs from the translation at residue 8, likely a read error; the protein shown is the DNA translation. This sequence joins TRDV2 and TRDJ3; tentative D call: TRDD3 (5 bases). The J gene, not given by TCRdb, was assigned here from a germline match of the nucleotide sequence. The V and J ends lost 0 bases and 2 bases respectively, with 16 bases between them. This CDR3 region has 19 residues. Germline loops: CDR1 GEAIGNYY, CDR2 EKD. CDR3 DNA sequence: TGTGCCTGTGACACCGCGGGGGTGTTGAGAGCCTGGGACACCCGACAGATGTTTTTC. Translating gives CACDTAGVLRAWDTRQMFF.

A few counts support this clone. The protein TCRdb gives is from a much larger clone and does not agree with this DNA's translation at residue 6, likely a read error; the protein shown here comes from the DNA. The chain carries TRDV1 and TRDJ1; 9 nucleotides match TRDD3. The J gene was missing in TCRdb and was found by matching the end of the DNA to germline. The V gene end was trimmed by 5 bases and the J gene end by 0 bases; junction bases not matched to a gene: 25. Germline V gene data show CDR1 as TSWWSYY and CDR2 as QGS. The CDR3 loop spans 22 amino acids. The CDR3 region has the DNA TGTGCTCTTGGGTCACGATCCTACGACCGGGGATACGTCCGGGAGAACACCGATAAACTCATCTTT. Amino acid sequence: CALGSRSYDRGYVRENTDKLIF.

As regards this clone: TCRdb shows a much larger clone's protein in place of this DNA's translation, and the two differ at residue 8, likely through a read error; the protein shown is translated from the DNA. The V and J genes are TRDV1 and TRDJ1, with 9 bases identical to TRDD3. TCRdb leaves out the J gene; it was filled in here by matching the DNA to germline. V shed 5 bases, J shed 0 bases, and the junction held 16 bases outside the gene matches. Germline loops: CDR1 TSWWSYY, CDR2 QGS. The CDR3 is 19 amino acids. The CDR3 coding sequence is TGTGCTCTTGGGAATTCTGGGCACTGGGGGACAGAATACACCGATAAACTCATCTTT. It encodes CALGNSGHWGTEYTDKLIF.

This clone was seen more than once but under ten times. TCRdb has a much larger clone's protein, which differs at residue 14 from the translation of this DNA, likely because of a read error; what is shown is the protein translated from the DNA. The CDR3 bases are TGTGCTCTTGGGGAACGGTTGGGGGACTCCGATAAACTCACCTTT. Its translation: CALGERLGDSDKLTF. V gene TRDV1 was called; the J gene was not; TRDD3 was called by the table and not checked on the DNA. Germline V gene lookup returns CDR1 TSWWSYY and CDR2 QGS. The CDR3 is 15 residues long.

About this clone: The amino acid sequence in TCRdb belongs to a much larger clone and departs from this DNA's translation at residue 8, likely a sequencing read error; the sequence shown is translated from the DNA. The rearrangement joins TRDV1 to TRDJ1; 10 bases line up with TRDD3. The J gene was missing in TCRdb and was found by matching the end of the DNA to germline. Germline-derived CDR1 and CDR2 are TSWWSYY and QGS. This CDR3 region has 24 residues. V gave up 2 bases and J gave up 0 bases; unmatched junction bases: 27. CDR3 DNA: TGTGCTCTTGGGGAATCCCCAGCCTCCTCGATGTACTGGGGGATCACCCCTCACACCGATAAACTCATCTTT. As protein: CALGESPASSMYWGITPHTDKLIF.